The clone carrying this T cell receptor (beta chain) was counted a few times. Its antigen remains unknown. The sample comes from a study of T-cell reconstitution after alpha-beta-depleted transplantation in children. Unique molecular identifiers tagged the TCRbeta library. Each CDR3 protein is one row after TCRdb ran MiXCR on the PCR reads. Of 580,000 or so distinct CDR3 sequences in the sample, under 25% were seen once. The CDR3 consists of 16 residues. The V gene's germline CDR1 is DFQATT and CDR2 SNEGSKA (reference sequence). V was pared by 0 bases and J by 4 bases, with 7 bases of the junction left unmatched. Study-level results: A year post-transplant, T-cell counts and diversity derived mostly from newly produced T cells.

This receptor was taken from a boy under two years old who had a stem cell transplant for acute myeloid leukemia, so the T cells may come from the graft donor. Sequenced here: PBMCs, mostly from graft donor cells, sampled 360 days after TCRalphabeta/CD19-depleted stem cell transplant. J is TRBJ2-5 and V is TRBV20-1, with TRBD2 identical over 11 bases. DNA of the CDR3: TGCAGTGCTAGAGACCCTAGCGGGGGGTCCCCAGAGACCCAGTACTTC. This encodes CSARDPSGGSPETQYF.